This T cell receptor (beta chain) emerged from a study of naive and memory T cell subsets. This clonotype turned up a few times. Its antigen remains unknown. The CDR3 spans 19 residues. Looked up from germline, CDR1 is SEHNR and CDR2 is FQNEAQ (reference sequence). V lost 4 bases, J lost 0 bases, and 22 bases lay in between. The SP2 primer and nested alpha and beta constant region primers amplified ligated cDNA in four rounds. For blood and skin samples, reverse transcription used TCR alpha and beta constant primers. One entry per CDR3 protein, called by TCRdb with MiXCR from the UMI-ligation and nested PCR reads. Of about 37,000 distinct CDR3 sequences in the sample, 11% were seen once. Treatment meaning: skin biopsy from PPD injection site in Mantoux-positive individual. The library had UMIs added by 3' ligation of an oligonucleotide to TCR cDNA. Skin biopsies came from PPD injection sites in Mantoux-positive individuals.

Broader study findings: This RNA-based method may be sensitive to activation-related transcript changes. Tuberculin site TCR excess was interpreted as type IV hypersensitivity infiltration.

This chain joins TRBV7-9 and TRBJ2-4; tentatively, D is TRBD1 or TRBD2 (6 bases each). This material consisted of skin, taken from a tuberculin skin test site. The receptor was derived from an adult in good health. This CDR3 is CASSSGVTGAKVAKNIQYF. The CDR3 bases are TGTGCCAGCAGCTCGGGGGTCACGGGGGCAAAGGTAGCCAAAAACATTCAGTACTTC.